A selection of T cell receptor beta chains follows, all from one sample in a study of early T cells in non-severe SARS-CoV-2 infection. A single record per CDR3 protein comes from TCRdb applying MiXCR to the 5' RACE reads. The sample carries some 45,000 distinct CDR3 sequences, 3.5% to 4.5% recorded once. Sequencing was done on a sample of whole blood. The receptors shown here come from an adult who was a healthcare worker with PCR-confirmed SARS-CoV-2 infection or an uninfected control (not recorded which). CDR3s include the opening cysteine and the closing phenylalanine or tryptophan. D genes are given only for firm matches. Size is stated for part of the rows, as once, few or many counts, or as a class when the clone is expanded.

size: many; V: TRBV18; J: TRBJ2-1; D: TRBD1; DNA: TGTGCCAGCTCACAGGACAGGGGGCAATTCTTC; CDR3: CASSQDRGQFF
size: few; V: TRBV12-5; J: TRBJ2-1; D: TRBD2; DNA: TGTGCTAGTGGTACGACTAGCGGGAGATCCTACAATGAGCAGTTCTTC; CDR3: CASGTTSGRSYNEQFF
size: many; V: TRBV5-5; J: TRBJ2-3; D: .; DNA: TGTGCCAGCAGCCCCCCGACAGGACCCACAGATACGCAGTATTTT; CDR3: CASSPPTGPTDTQYF
size: many; V: TRBV7-9; J: TRBJ1-5; D: .; DNA: TGTGCCAGCAGCCCGGACGGCCCCAATCAGCCCCAGCATTTT; CDR3: CASSPDGPNQPQHF
size: many; V: TRBV4-2; J: TRBJ2-1; D: .; DNA: TGTGCCAGCAGCTTAAGCGACCTCCCGCCCTACAATGAGCAGTTCTTC; CDR3: CASSLSDLPPYNEQFF
size: few; V: TRBV2; J: TRBJ2-1; D: .; DNA: TGTGCCAGCACTAGTTCTGGGTTTAATGAGCAGTTCTTC; CDR3: CASTSSGFNEQFF
size: .; V: TRBV6-1; J: TRBJ1-5; D: .; DNA: TGTGCCAGCAGTGAAACCCACATCAATCAGCCCCAGCATTTT; CDR3: CASSETHINQPQHF
size: many; V: TRBV4-1; J: TRBJ2-1; D: TRBD2; DNA: TGCGCCAGCAGCCAAGAGCGACTAGCGGGAGAGGGTGAGCAGTTCTTC; CDR3: CASSQERLAGEGEQFF
size: many; V: TRBV19; J: TRBJ2-7; D: TRBD1; DNA: TGTGCCAGTAGTACTGGGACAGGGATCCACGAGCAGTACTTC; CDR3: CASSTGTGIHEQYF
size: many; V: TRBV2; J: TRBJ2-6; D: .; DNA: TGTGCCAGCAGCGGACAGGGGGCCAACGTCCTGACTTTC; CDR3: CASSGQGANVLTF
size: many; V: TRBV12-3/TRBV12-4; J: TRBJ2-7; D: .; DNA: TGTGCCAGCAGTTTTACCGTCCTCTACGAGCAGTACTTC; CDR3: CASSFTVLYEQYF
size: many; V: TRBV20-1; J: TRBJ1-6; D: .; DNA: TGCAGTGCTAAGAAGTCCTTACTCTATAATTCACCCCTCCACTTT; CDR3: CSAKKSLLYNSPLHF
size: few; V: TRBV20-1; J: TRBJ1-5; D: .; DNA: TGCAGTGCTAGAGACAGGGCAAATCAGCCCCAGCATTTT; CDR3: CSARDRANQPQHF
size: .; V: TRBV10-3; J: TRBJ2-3; D: .; DNA: TGTGCCATCAGGCAGGGTGTGCGGACAGATACGCAGTATTTT; CDR3: CAIRQGVRTDTQYF
size: .; V: TRBV5-1; J: TRBJ2-3; D: .; DNA: TGCGCCAGCAGATCTGCGGATCCAGATACGCAGTATTTT; CDR3: CASRSADPDTQYF
size: many; V: TRBV29-1; J: TRBJ1-2; D: TRBD1; DNA: TGCAGCGTCGAGGACAGGGGGCTCAACTATGGCTACACCTTC; CDR3: CSVEDRGLNYGYTF
size: .; V: TRBV7-9; J: TRBJ2-1; D: .; DNA: TGTGCCAGCAGCTCTGGGGCTAGCTCCTACAATGAGCAGTTCTTC; CDR3: CASSSGASSYNEQFF
size: many; V: TRBV7-6; J: TRBJ1-1; D: .; DNA: TGTGCCAGCAGCTCAGGTTCGAACACTGAAGCTTTCTTT; CDR3: CASSSGSNTEAFF
size: many; V: TRBV29-1; J: TRBJ2-1; D: .; DNA: TGCAGCGGAGACCGGCGGGATCCCCTCTACAATGAGCAGTTCTTC; CDR3: CSGDRRDPLYNEQFF
size: many; V: TRBV15; J: TRBJ2-7; D: .; DNA: TGTGCCACCAGCGTTAACCGGGATCCCCAAACATCCTACGAGCAGTACTTC; CDR3: CATSVNRDPQTSYEQYF
size: many; V: TRBV7-9; J: TRBJ2-1; D: TRBD2; DNA: TGTGCCAGCAGCCCTCGCACGGGGACTAGCTCCTACAATGAGCAGTTCTTC; CDR3: CASSPRTGTSSYNEQFF
size: many; V: TRBV6-6; J: TRBJ2-3; D: TRBD2; DNA: TGTGCCAGCACCCAGGGAGGGGCTAGCACAGATACGCAGTATTTT; CDR3: CASTQGGASTDTQYF
size: many; V: TRBV28; J: TRBJ1-1; D: .; DNA: TGTGCCAGCAGACAATCGGGGGGGCAGGGCCCTGAAGCTTTCTTT; CDR3: CASRQSGGQGPEAFF
size: many; V: TRBV12-3/TRBV12-4; J: TRBJ2-2; D: TRBD1; DNA: TGTGCCAGCAGTCGACAGGGGACGAACACCGGGGAGCTGTTTTTT; CDR3: CASSRQGTNTGELFF
size: few; V: TRBV27; J: TRBJ2-7; D: .; DNA: TGTGCCAGCAGTTTAAAGACAGACTACGTAGAGCAGTACTTC; CDR3: CASSLKTDYVEQYF
size: many; V: TRBV7-8; J: TRBJ2-3; D: .; DNA: TGTGCCAGCAGCTCCAGTGTATGGGGGAATACAGATACGCAGTATTTT; CDR3: CASSSSVWGNTDTQYF
size: many; V: TRBV29-1; J: TRBJ2-7; D: .; DNA: TGCAGCGTAGGAGGGGACCGCTACGAGCAGTACTTC; CDR3: CSVGGDRYEQYF